The clone carrying this T cell receptor (beta chain) was seen only a few times. Both 60 Vbeta primers and 13 Jbeta primers went into the PCR. TCRdb's table, derived via immunoSEQ multiplex PCR, lists solely in-frame clones and lacks some. Among around 98,000 clones listed, under 75% were seen once. V was cut by 3 bases and J by 5 bases, with 8 bases left in between. CDR3 length: 13 amino acids. Germline CDR1 reads MNHNS; CDR2 reads SASEGT. The data derive from a study of cytomegalovirus exposure and HLA in healthy donors. The source is a female donor in good health and CMV-seronegative. Sequenced input: PBMCs. The chain has TRBV6-1 and TRBJ1-5; D is unresolved. The CDR3 DNA reads TGTGCCAGCAGTGAGGGCAGCCATCAGCCCCAGCATTTT. It specifies CASSEGSHQPQHF.